These T cell receptor beta chains were read from a single sample in a study of OX40 agonist ivuxolimab in advanced cancers. The data were produced by immunoSEQ multiplex PCR, yet TCRdb's version contains in-frame clones alone and is incomplete. The sample has some 96,000 clones; approximately 90% are singletons. Sequences were derived from CD4+ or CD8+ T cells sorted from blood, sampled in a trial of the OX40 agonist ivuxolimab. Receptor source: an adult with an advanced solid tumor such as melanoma, head and neck, liver or kidney cancer. The CDR3 runs from the conserved cysteine through the conserved F or W. D genes are given only for firm matches. Part of the rows lack a size; the others show once, few, many or a class for expanded clones.

clone_size: -
v_call: TRBV29-1
d_call: TRBD2
j_call: TRBJ2-5
cdr3_nt: TGCAGCACGCGCAGGGCTAGCGGGAGCCAAGAGACCCAGTACTTC
cdr3_aa: CSTRRASGSQETQYF

clone_size: -
v_call: TRBV18
d_call: -
j_call: TRBJ2-7
cdr3_nt: TGTGCCAGCTCACTTGTCCCCGAAGGGGCGACCTACGAGCAGTACTTC
cdr3_aa: CASSLVPEGATYEQYF

clone_size: -
v_call: TRBV18
d_call: TRBD1
j_call: TRBJ2-7
cdr3_nt: TGTGCCAGCTCACCACGGGACAGGACCTACGAGCAGTACTTC
cdr3_aa: CASSPRDRTYEQYF

clone_size: -
v_call: TRBV2
d_call: -
j_call: TRBJ1-5
cdr3_nt: TGTGCCAGCAGTGAATATGTCAGGGAACAGCCCCAGCATTTT
cdr3_aa: CASSEYVREQPQHF

clone_size: -
v_call: TRBV19
d_call: -
j_call: TRBJ2-7
cdr3_nt: TGTGCCAGTAGCGAACGACCTCTCTACGAGCAGTACTTC
cdr3_aa: CASSERPLYEQYF

clone_size: few
v_call: TRBV7-3
d_call: -
j_call: TRBJ1-1
cdr3_nt: TGTGCCAGCAGCTTAGGCGGCGAGAACACTGAAGCTTTCTTT
cdr3_aa: CASSLGGENTEAFF

clone_size: once
v_call: TRBV4-1
d_call: -
j_call: TRBJ1-1
cdr3_nt: TGCGCCAGCAGCCCTGGACAGCGCATGAACACTGAAGCTTTCTTT
cdr3_aa: CASSPGQRMNTEAFF

clone_size: once
v_call: TRBV19
d_call: TRBD2
j_call: TRBJ2-3
cdr3_nt: TGTGCCAGTAGTTTAGGACTAGCGGGAGATGATACGCAGTATTTT
cdr3_aa: CASSLGLAGDDTQYF

clone_size: -
v_call: TRBV7-3
d_call: -
j_call: TRBJ2-5
cdr3_nt: TGTGCCAGCAGCTTAACTCCGCTGGAGACCCAGTACTTC
cdr3_aa: CASSLTPLETQYF

clone_size: -
v_call: TRBV14
d_call: TRBD2
j_call: TRBJ2-1
cdr3_nt: TGTGCCAGCAGCAAAGCGGGAAATAGACTCAGCTCCTACAATGAGCAGTTCTTC
cdr3_aa: CASSKAGNRLSSYNEQFF

clone_size: once
v_call: TRBV27
d_call: -
j_call: TRBJ2-1
cdr3_nt: TGTGCCAGCAGTTTCGGGACGGAGGTGGCTTGGGAGCAGTTCTTC
cdr3_aa: CASSFGTEVAWEQFF

clone_size: -
v_call: TRBV7-2
d_call: -
j_call: TRBJ1-5
cdr3_nt: TGTGCCAGCAGCCACTATCCGGGGGGCGCAGGCAATCAGCCCCAGCATTTT
cdr3_aa: CASSHYPGGAGNQPQHF

clone_size: -
v_call: TRBV9
d_call: -
j_call: TRBJ1-2
cdr3_nt: TGTGCCAGCAGCGTAGAAGGGGGGGCGGACTATGGCTACACCTTC
cdr3_aa: CASSVEGGADYGYTF

clone_size: -
v_call: TRBV5-1
d_call: -
j_call: TRBJ1-2
cdr3_nt: TGCGCCAGCAGCTTGGCAGGCACCTCTAACTATGGCTACACCTTC
cdr3_aa: CASSLAGTSNYGYTF

clone_size: -
v_call: TRBV18
d_call: -
j_call: TRBJ2-2
cdr3_nt: TGTGCCAGCTCACCCTTCGGGCACAGGGTGAACACCGGGGAGCTGTTTTTT
cdr3_aa: CASSPFGHRVNTGELFF

clone_size: -
v_call: TRBV30
d_call: TRBD2
j_call: TRBJ2-7
cdr3_nt: TGTGCCTGGAGTGTACTCGGGGGGACCCACGAGCAGTACTTC
cdr3_aa: CAWSVLGGTHEQYF

clone_size: -
v_call: TRBV7-2
d_call: TRBD1
j_call: TRBJ2-5
cdr3_nt: TGTGCCAGCAGCTTAGCAGGGGCAGGGGGCGAGACCCAGTACTTC
cdr3_aa: CASSLAGAGGETQYF

clone_size: -
v_call: TRBV4-2
d_call: TRBD1
j_call: TRBJ1-1
cdr3_nt: TGTGCCAGCAGCCCCCAGGGGGCGGAGAGTGAAGCTTTCTTT
cdr3_aa: CASSPQGAESEAFF

clone_size: -
v_call: TRBV4-2
d_call: TRBD1
j_call: TRBJ2-1
cdr3_nt: TGTGCCAGCAGCCAAGCGGGACAGGTCAATGAGCAGTTCTTC
cdr3_aa: CASSQAGQVNEQFF

clone_size: -
v_call: TRBV9
d_call: TRBD2
j_call: TRBJ2-7
cdr3_nt: TGTGCCAGCAGCGTAGGTCGGGAGGGCCGAGAGGAGCAGTACTTC
cdr3_aa: CASSVGREGREEQYF

clone_size: -
v_call: TRBV18
d_call: -
j_call: TRBJ2-2
cdr3_nt: TGTGCCAGCTCACCATCGACAGGGACTGGGGAGCTGTTTTTT
cdr3_aa: CASSPSTGTGELFF

clone_size: once
v_call: TRBV7-2
d_call: TRBD1
j_call: TRBJ2-1
cdr3_nt: TGTGCCAGCAGCTTCCGACAGGGAACCTACAATGAGCAGTTCTTC
cdr3_aa: CASSFRQGTYNEQFF

clone_size: few
v_call: TRBV27
d_call: TRBD1
j_call: TRBJ2-7
cdr3_nt: TGTGCCAGCAGTCACCTGGGACAGGGGGCATACGAGCAGTACTTC
cdr3_aa: CASSHLGQGAYEQYF

clone_size: -
v_call: TRBV7-9
d_call: TRBD1
j_call: TRBJ1-3
cdr3_nt: TGTGCCAGCAGCATAGGGGACAGGTCCTCTGGAAACACCATATATTTT
cdr3_aa: CASSIGDRSSGNTIYF

clone_size: -
v_call: TRBV29-1
d_call: -
j_call: TRBJ1-4
cdr3_nt: TGCAGCGTTGAGTGGGCAGGGCTTAATGAAAAACTGTTTTTT
cdr3_aa: CSVEWAGLNEKLFF

clone_size: once
v_call: TRBV28
d_call: TRBD1
j_call: TRBJ2-6
cdr3_nt: TGTGCCAGCAGGTCCCGACAGGGGGTACTCTCTGGGGCCAACGTCCTGACTTTC
cdr3_aa: CASRSRQGVLSGANVLTF

clone_size: -
v_call: TRBV29-1
d_call: -
j_call: TRBJ2-3
cdr3_nt: TGCAGCGTTGAACAGGGGACAGATACGCAGTATTTT
cdr3_aa: CSVEQGTDTQYF

clone_size: -
v_call: TRBV7-2
d_call: TRBD1
j_call: TRBJ2-1
cdr3_nt: TGTGCCAGCAGCTTAGACAGGGGGCCCTACAATGAGCAGTTCTTC
cdr3_aa: CASSLDRGPYNEQFF

clone_size: few
v_call: TRBV9
d_call: TRBD1
j_call: TRBJ1-2
cdr3_nt: TGTGCCAGCAGCCCCCACCTTGGGACAGGGGGCTCTAACTATGGCTACACCTTC
cdr3_aa: CASSPHLGTGGSNYGYTF

clone_size: -
v_call: TRBV9
d_call: TRBD1
j_call: TRBJ1-2
cdr3_nt: TGTGCCAGCAGCGACGACAGGGGGCAGGGCTATGGCTACACCTTC
cdr3_aa: CASSDDRGQGYGYTF

clone_size: -
v_call: TRBV6-5
d_call: -
j_call: TRBJ1-1
cdr3_nt: TGTGCCAGCAGTTACTCCGGGCGCCCGAACACTGAAGCTTTCTTT
cdr3_aa: CASSYSGRPNTEAFF

clone_size: -
v_call: TRBV5-4
d_call: TRBD1
j_call: TRBJ2-7
cdr3_nt: TGTGCCAGCAGCTTGGGGACAGGGGCCTACGAGCAGTACTTC
cdr3_aa: CASSLGTGAYEQYF

clone_size: -
v_call: TRBV6-6
d_call: -
j_call: TRBJ2-3
cdr3_nt: TGTGCCAGCAGTTACGATGATGCCACAGATACGCAGTATTTT
cdr3_aa: CASSYDDATDTQYF